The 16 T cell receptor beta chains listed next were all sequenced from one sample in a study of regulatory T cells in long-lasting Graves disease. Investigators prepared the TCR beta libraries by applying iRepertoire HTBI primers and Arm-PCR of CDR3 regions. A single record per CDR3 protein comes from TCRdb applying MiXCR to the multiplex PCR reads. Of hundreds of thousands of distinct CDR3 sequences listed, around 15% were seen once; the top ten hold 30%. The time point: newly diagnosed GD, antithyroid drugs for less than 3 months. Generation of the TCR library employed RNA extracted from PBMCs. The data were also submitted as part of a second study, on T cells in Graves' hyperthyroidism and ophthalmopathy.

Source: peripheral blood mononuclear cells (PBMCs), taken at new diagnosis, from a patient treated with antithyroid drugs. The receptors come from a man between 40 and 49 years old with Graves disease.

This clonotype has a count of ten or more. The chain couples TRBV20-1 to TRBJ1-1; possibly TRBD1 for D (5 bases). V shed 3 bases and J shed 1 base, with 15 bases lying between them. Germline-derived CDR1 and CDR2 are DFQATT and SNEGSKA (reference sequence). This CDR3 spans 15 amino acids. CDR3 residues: CSASDFDRANTEAFF. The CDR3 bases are TGCAGTGCTAGTGACTTTGACAGAGCGAACACTGAAGCTTTCTTT.

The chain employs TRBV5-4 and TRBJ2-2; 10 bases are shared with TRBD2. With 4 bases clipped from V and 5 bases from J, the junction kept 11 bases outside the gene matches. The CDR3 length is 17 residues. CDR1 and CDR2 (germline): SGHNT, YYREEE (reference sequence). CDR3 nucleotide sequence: TGTGCCAGCAGCCCGAGGAGCGGGGGGGCCATAACCGGGGAGCTGTTTTTT. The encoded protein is CASSPRSGGAITGELFF.

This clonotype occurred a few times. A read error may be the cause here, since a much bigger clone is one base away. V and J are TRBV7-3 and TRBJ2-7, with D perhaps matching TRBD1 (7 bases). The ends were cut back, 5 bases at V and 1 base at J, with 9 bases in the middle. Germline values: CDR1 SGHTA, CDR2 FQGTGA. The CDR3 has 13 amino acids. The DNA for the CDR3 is TGTGCCAGCAGCGCGGGACAGTCCTACGAGCAGTACTTC. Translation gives CASSAGQSYEQYF.

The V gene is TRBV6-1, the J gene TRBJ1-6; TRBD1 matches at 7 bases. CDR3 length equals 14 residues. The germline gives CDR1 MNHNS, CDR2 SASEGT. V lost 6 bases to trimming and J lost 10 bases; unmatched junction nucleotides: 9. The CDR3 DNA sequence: TGTGCCAGCAGACGGGACAGCCCTGAATCACCCCTCCACTTT. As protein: CASRRDSPESPLHF.

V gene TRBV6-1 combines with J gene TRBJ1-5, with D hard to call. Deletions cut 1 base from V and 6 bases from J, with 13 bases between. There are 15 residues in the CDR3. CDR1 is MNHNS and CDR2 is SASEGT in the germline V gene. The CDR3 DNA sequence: TGTGCCAGCAGTGAAGGTCCGGGGTCCGCTCAGCCCCAGCATTTT. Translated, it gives CASSEGPGSAQPQHF.

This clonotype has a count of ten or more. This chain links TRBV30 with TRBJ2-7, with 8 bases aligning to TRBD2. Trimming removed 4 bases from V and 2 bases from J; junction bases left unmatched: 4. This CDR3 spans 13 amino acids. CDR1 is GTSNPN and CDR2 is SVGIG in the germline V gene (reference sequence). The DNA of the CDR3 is TGTGCCTGGAAGGTAGCGGGGACCTACGAGCAGTACTTC. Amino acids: CAWKVAGTYEQYF. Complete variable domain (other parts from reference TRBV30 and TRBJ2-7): SQTIHQWPATLVQPVGSPLSLECTVEGTSNPNLYWYRQAAGRGLQLLFYSVGIGQISSEVPQNLSASRPQDRQFILSSKKLLLSDSGFYLCAWKVAGTYEQYFGPGTRLTVT.

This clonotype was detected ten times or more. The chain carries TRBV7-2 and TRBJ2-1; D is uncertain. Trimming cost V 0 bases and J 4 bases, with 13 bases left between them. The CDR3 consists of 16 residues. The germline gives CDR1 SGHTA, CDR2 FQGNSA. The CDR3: CASSLAWGYAYNEQFF. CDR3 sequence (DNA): TGTGCCAGCAGCTTAGCTTGGGGTTACGCATACAATGAGCAGTTCTTC.

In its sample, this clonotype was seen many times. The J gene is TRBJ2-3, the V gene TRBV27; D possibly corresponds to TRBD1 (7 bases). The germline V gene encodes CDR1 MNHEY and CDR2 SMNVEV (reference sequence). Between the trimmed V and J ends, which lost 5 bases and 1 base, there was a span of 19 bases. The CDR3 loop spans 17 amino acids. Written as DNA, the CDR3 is TGTGCCAGCAGTCCACAACCGGGCAGGGGGGGCACAGATACGCAGTATTTT. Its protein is CASSPQPGRGGTDTQYF.

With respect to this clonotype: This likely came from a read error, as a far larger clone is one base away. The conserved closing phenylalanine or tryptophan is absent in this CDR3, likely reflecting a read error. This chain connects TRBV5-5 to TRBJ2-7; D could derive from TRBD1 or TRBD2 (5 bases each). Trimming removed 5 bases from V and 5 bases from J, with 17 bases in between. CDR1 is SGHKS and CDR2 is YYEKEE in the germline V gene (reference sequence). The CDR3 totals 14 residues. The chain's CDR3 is CASSRVYGANEQYS. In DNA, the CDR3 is TGTGCCAGCAGTAGGGTTTACGGGGCCAACGAGCAGTACTCC.

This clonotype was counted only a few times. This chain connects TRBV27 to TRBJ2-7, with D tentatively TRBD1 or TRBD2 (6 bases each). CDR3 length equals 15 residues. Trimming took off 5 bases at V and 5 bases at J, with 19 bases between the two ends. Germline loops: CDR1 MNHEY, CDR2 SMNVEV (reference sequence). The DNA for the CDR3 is TGTGCCAGCAGTCCGCGGGACACGGGGGCCGACGAGCAGTACTTC. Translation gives CASSPRDTGADEQYF.

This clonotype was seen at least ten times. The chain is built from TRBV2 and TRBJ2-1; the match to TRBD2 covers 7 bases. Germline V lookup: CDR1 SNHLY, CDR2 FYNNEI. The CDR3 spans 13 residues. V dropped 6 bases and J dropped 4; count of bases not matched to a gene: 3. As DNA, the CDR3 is TGTGCCAGCAGCGGACTAGGTTACAATGAGCAGTTCTTC. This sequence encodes CASSGLGYNEQFF.

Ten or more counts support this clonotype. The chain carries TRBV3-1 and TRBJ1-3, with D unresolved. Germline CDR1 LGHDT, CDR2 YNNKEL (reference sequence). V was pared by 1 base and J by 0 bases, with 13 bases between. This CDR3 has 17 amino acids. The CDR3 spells CASSQVAGLSSGNTIYF. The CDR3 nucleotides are TGTGCCAGCAGCCAAGTGGCCGGTCTAAGCTCTGGAAACACCATATATTTT.

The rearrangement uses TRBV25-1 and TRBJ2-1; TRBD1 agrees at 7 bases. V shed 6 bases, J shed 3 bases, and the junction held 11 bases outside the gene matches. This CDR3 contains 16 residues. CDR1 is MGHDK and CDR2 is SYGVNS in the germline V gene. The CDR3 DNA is TGTGCCAGCAGATGGCCGGGACAGACCCACTACAATGAGCAGTTCTTC. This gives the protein CASRWPGQTHYNEQFF. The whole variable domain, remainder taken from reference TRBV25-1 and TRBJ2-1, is EADIYQTPRYLVIGTGKKITLECSQTMGHDKMYWYQQDPGMELHLIHYSYGVNSTEKGDLSSESTVSRIRTEHFPLTLESARPSHTSQYLCASRWPGQTHYNEQFFGPGTRLTVL.

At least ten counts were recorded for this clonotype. The CDR3 DNA reads TGTGCCAGCAGTTTTGGCAGGCCAATGAACACTGAAGCTTTCTTT. Translated, it gives CASSFGRPMNTEAFF. The chain links TRBV27 to TRBJ1-1; D is unresolved. CDR1 MNHEY and CDR2 SMNVEV come from the germline V gene (reference sequence). The CDR3 is made up of 15 amino acids. V lost 3 bases and J 0 bases, leaving 11 bases between the germline ends.

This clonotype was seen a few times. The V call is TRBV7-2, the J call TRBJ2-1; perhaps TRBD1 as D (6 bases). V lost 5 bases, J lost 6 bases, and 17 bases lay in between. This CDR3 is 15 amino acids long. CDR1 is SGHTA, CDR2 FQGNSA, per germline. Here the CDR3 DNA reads TGTGCCAGCAGCCCCCAGGGGTGGGAGTCCAATGAGCAGTTCTTC. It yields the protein CASSPQGWESNEQFF.

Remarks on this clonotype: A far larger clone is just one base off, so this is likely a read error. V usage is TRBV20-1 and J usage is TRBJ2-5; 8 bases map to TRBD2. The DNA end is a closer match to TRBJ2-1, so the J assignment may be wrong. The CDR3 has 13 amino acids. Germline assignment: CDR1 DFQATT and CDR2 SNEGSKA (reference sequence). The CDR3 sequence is CSASKAGVYEQFF. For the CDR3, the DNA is TGCAGTGCTAGTAAAGCGGGGGTCTACGAGCAGTTCTTC.